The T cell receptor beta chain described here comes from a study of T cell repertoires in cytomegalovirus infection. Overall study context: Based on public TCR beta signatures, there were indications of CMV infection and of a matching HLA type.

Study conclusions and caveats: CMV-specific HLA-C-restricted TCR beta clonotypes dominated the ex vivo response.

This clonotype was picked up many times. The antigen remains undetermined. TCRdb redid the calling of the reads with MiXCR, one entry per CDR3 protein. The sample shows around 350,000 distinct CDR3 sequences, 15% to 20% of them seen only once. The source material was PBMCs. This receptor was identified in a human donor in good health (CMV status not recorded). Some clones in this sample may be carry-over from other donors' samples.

The CDR3 nucleotides read TGCGCCAGCAGCCAGGCACCTCTCGGCGAGCAGTACTTC. Residues: CASSQAPLGEQYF. This sequence joins TRBV4-1 and TRBJ2-7; D is unclear. The CDR3 is 13 residues long. Trimming took 3 bases from V and 6 from J, leaving 12 bases between them. Germline CDR1 and CDR2: MGHRA and YSYEKL.